This TCR beta chain was profiled in a study of T-cell reconstitution after alpha-beta-depleted transplantation in children. V was pared by 1 base and J by 3 bases, with 9 bases between. CDR1 is MNHEY and CDR2 is SVGAGI in the germline V gene. This CDR3 comprises 14 residues. This sample's TCRbeta library carried unique molecular identifier barcodes. TCRdb called the PCR reads again in MiXCR, with one record for every CDR3 protein. The sample has about 360,000 distinct CDR3 sequences; about an eighth are singletons. This clonotype has more than one count but fewer than ten. V gene TRBV6-5 combines with J gene TRBJ1-1; unclear D gene. The sample was PBMCs, taken from the stem cell graft. The sequence came from a human donor who donated a stem cell graft to a child with Fanconi anemia. This CDR3 reads CASSYLTTDTEAFF. The CDR3 nucleotides are TGTGCCAGCAGTTACTTGACTACTGACACTGAAGCTTTCTTT.